This T cell receptor (beta chain) originates from a study of persistence of HIV-infected CD4 T cells (dated by TCRdb to the early 2020s). About the full investigation: The study isolated CMV- and HIV-1 Gag-responding CD4+ T cells from ART-treated individuals to examine antigen-driven clonal expansion of HIV-1-infected cells. Participants had been on suppressive ART for a median of 8 years. Apart from a couple of participants who underwent leukapheresis at a single time point, peripheral blood samples of up to 180 mL were collected from participants at multiple time points. The clonality of all cells in each sorted population was measured by TCRbeta sequencing, and the clonality of infected cells was measured by proviral sequencing. The TCR cluster analysis across participants included roughly eight participants for CMV and roughly seven participants for Gag. Study-level results and caveats: Within the same sorted populations, how oligoclonal the TCRs were correlated with how oligoclonal the proviruses were. Because the TCR analyses were done in bulk, restricting them to just the rare CMV-responding cells that actually carried HIV-1 proviruses was not possible. The study involved few individuals and tested only a limited range of antigens. TCRbeta richness in CMV- and Gag-responding cells was significantly lower than in anti-CD3/anti-CD28-responding cells; CMV-responding cells had higher oligoclonality than CD3/CD28-stimulated and Gag-responding cells. Antigen-responding cells were enriched for degenerate expanded CDR3beta sequences, which suggests convergent selection of CD4+ responses to CMV and Gag.

Note on this clone: The antigen it recognizes is unknown. The sample holds no much larger clone one base away, and base qualities are not on file.

V sheds 4 bases and J sheds 6 bases, leaving 10 bases between their ends. The CDR3 spans 13 residues, from the cysteine through the phenylalanine. CDR3 DNA is the only sequence kept; it has 39 bases, read in frame from the first base. CDR1 and CDR2 were assigned from the germline V gene as SNHLY and FYNNEI. The immunoSEQ hsTCRB assay version 4 in survey mode was used to sequence TCRbeta repertoires from genomic DNA. Genomic DNA was diluted to about 9.1 ng/uL, using up to 1 ug per sample for TCRbeta sequencing. In the paper's pipeline: TCRbeta data analysis was done in ImmunoSeq Analyzer 3.0, and diversity was calculated on productive nucleotide rearrangements. Using the Immunarch R package, the improved Chao index served to estimate lower-bound TCR diversity and the Gini coefficient served to estimate clonality. Different nucleotide rearrangements encoding the same CDR3beta amino acid sequence were counted as distinct clonotypes. TCRbeta sequences significantly enriched in antigen-responding cells relative to anti-CD3/anti-CD28-activated cells were identified by differential abundance analysis. Using predicted peptide-MHC specificity as the basis, GLIPH2 grouped TCRs into clusters, both for each participant individually and for the merged data sets that combined participants. TCRdb limited this immuneACCESS table to in-frame rearrangements with V and J called. A share of clones is missing; checked studies link under half to unresolved V genes, and the rest is unexplained. V, J and clone size are taken as reported in that table, and D and trimming were inferred from the DNA itself. Present in this sample are roughly 64,000 clones, 70% to 75% of which were seen just once. 1.5% to 2% of the sample lies in the top ten.

The intended sense of this specimen's treatment or condition label: suppressive antiretroviral therapy. A pool of overlapping HIV-1 Gag 15-mer peptides was used at 1 ug per peptide per mL for cell stimulation. Nonresponding CD40L-negative CD69-negative CD45RO-high memory CD4+ T cells were sorted as memory populations depleted of antigen-responding cells. HIV-1-infected adults in whom suppressive ART had been started during chronic infection were enrolled as participants. Participants had undetectable plasma HIV-1 RNA below 50 copies/mL for at least 4 years. To be included, participants needed a CD4+ T cell count above 400 cells/uL and a positive CMV serology. Before stimulation, PBMCs were isolated using density centrifugation and depleted of CD8+ T cells. For around 19 hours, the CD8-depleted PBMCs were stimulated with anti-CD28/CD49d costimulation, a CD40-blocking antibody, and enfuvirtide to prevent new infections. Cells were sorted on a Beckman Coulter MoFlo Legacy or XDP sorter, with propidium iodide excluding dead cells. For samples with more than one million cells, genomic DNA was extracted with the QIAamp DNA Mini Kit, and for all other samples the Quick-DNA Microprep Kit was used.

The rearrangement joined TRBV2 to TRBJ2-1; TRBD2 is perhaps the D gene, given 5 matching bases. The source is an adult man with HIV who was CMV-seropositive. The sample in question was CD4+ T cells sorted from PBMCs after approximately 19-hour stimulation, obtained from a patient who received antiretroviral therapy. The sample's cell subset or site, from its label and the paper: CD40L-CD69- CD45RO-high memory CD4 T cells not responding to Gag peptides. The CDR3 has the sequence CASSGDYLNEQFF. The bases read TGTGCCAGCAGTGGCGACTATCTCAATGAGCAGTTCTTC.